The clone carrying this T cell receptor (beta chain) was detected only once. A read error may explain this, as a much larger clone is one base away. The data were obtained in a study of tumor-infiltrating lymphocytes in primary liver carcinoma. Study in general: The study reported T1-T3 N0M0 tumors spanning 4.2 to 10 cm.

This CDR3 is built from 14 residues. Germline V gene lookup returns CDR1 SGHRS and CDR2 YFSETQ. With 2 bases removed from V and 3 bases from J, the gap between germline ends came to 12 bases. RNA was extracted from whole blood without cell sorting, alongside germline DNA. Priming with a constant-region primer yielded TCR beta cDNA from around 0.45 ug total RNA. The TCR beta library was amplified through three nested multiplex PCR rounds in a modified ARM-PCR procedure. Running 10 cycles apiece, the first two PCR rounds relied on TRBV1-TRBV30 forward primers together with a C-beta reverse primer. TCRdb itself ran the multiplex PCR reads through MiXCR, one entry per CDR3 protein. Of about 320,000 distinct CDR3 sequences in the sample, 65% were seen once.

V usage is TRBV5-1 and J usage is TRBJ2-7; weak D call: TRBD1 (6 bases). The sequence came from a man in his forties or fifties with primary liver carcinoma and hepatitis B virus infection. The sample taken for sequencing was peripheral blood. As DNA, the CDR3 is TGCGCCAGCAGCTTCCGTAGCAGGGGCTACGAGCAGTACTTC. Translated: CASSFRSRGYEQYF.